A selection of T cell receptor beta chains follows, all from one sample in a study of shared clonotypes between healthy human individuals. Profiled with immunoSEQ multiplex PCR; TCRdb holds only in-frame clones, not every one. In the table there are some 700,000 clones, 90% of which are singletons. Sequenced sample: memory CD8+ T cells from PBMCs. The receptors derive from a man aged 18 to 29 in good health. Some clones in this sample may be carry-over from other donors' samples. Each CDR3 is given without its conserved first and last residue. The order of the fields is V gene, CDR3 protein.

V: TRBV6-1
CDR3: ASSEVFPVVAGYEQY

V: TRBV7-9
CDR3: ASSPRRGTGADYGYT

V: TRBV5-1
CDR3: ASSVDGTKLF

V: TRBV19
CDR3: ASTLGASSYNEQF

V: TRBV30
CDR3: AWIGETYEQY

V: TRBV4-3
CDR3: ASSSTRSSYEQY

V: TRBV7-2
CDR3: ASSLIGTGAPLGPQH

V: TRBV18
CDR3: ASSPTGRFPNTEAF

V: TRBV5-6
CDR3: ASFQNPSNTEAF

V: TRBV7-2
CDR3: ASRVGTGELF

V: TRBV9
CDR3: ASSVTGREEQF

V: TRBV2
CDR3: ASSDGTGEQY

V: TRBV10-1
CDR3: ASSDRQGGHEQY

V: TRBV6-1
CDR3: ASSEMAGKPNYGYT

V: TRBV7-8
CDR3: ASSQHLGTEAF

V: TRBV28
CDR3: ASSSGLAGVHEQY

V: TRBV9
CDR3: ASSAGTSGINEQF

V: TRBV15
CDR3: ATSGDWDRDTEAF

V: TRBV7-9
CDR3: ASSSRQDLLDEQY

V: TRBV27
CDR3: ASRAGRTAGNTIY

V: TRBV4-1
CDR3: ASSPRGGGDVAQPQH

V: TRBV5-6
CDR3: ASSLKGSPQPQH

V: TRBV28
CDR3: ASRLVGLAARGELF

V: TRBV9
CDR3: ASSVGGGTTGELF

V: TRBV7-6
CDR3: ASSLYRGRLDTEAF

V: TRBV19
CDR3: ASSPWTGGLLIGEKLF